The T cell receptor beta chain described here comes from a study of T cell changes during pregnancy in multiple sclerosis. Germline V CDR1 and CDR2: MNHNS, SASEGT. Between the trimmed V and J ends, which lost 2 bases and 4 bases, there was a span of 8 bases. The CDR3 contains 13 residues. Produced via immunoSEQ multiplex PCR; TCRdb's table is partial and in-frame only. The sample lists almost 95,000 clones; roughly 90% were seen once. This sample comprised peripheral blood, obtained in the first trimester of pregnancy. J is TRBJ1-2 and V is TRBV6-1; D is possibly TRBD1 (5 bases). This clonotype was obtained from a female donor with multiple sclerosis, enrolled in a pregnancy study. The CDR3 DNA is TGTGCCAGCAGTGAAAGGGGCATCTATGGCTACACCTTC. Translating gives CASSERGIYGYTF.